Shown below are 20 T cell receptor beta chains from a single sample sequenced in a study of blood T cell repertoires in COVID-19. Repertoires were generated with immunoSEQ multiplex PCR, while TCRdb's copy carries only in-frame clones and drops some. Of around 100,000 clones in the sample, about 80% were seen once. The sequenced material came from peripheral blood. These receptor sequences come from a human donor in a cohort sampled during active COVID-19.

V and J are TRBV3-1 (or the pseudogene TRBV3-2) and TRBJ2-3, with TRBD2 matching 9 bases. Losses at the gene ends were 5 bases for V and 2 bases for J; bases not matched to a gene: 8. CDR1 and CDR2 from the germline V gene are LGHDT and YNNKEL (reference sequence). This CDR3 has 16 amino acids. DNA for the CDR3: TGTGCCAGCAGCTATGGACTAGCGCAATCCACAGATACGCAGTATTTT. The encoded protein is CASSYGLAQSTDTQYF.

The rearrangement links TRBV10-3 to TRBJ1-1; 7 bases are a match to TRBD1. Germline CDR1 ENHRY, CDR2 SYGVKD. V gave up 8 bases and J gave up 5 bases; unmatched junction bases: 2. The CDR3 is made up of 11 amino acids. CDR3 amino acids: CAISGGTEAFF. In nucleotides, the CDR3 is TGTGCCATCTCAGGGGGAACTGAAGCTTTCTTT.

This clone was seen only once. This chain uses TRBV19 with TRBJ1-1; 12 bases fit TRBD1. The length of the CDR3 is 15 residues. CDR1 LNHDA and CDR2 SQIVND come from the germline V gene (reference sequence). V gave up 7 bases and J gave up 11 bases; unmatched junction bases: 14. As DNA, the CDR3 is TGTGCCAGTATCTCCCCTGTGGGACAGGGGGCTTCCGCTTTCTTT. This translates into CASISPVGQGASAFF.

The chain couples TRBV27 to TRBJ2-1, with 12 bases aligning to TRBD2. Germline CDR1 is MNHEY and CDR2 is SMNVEV (reference sequence). The CDR3 is made up of 15 amino acids. V lost 3 bases to trimming and J lost 6 bases; unmatched junction nucleotides: 3. In DNA, the CDR3 is TGTGCCAGCAGTTTCACTAGCGGGGGGCCCAATGAGCAGTTCTTC. Amino acid sequence: CASSFTSGGPNEQFF.

This clone is a singleton in its sample. V usage is TRBV28 and J usage is TRBJ2-7; maybe TRBD2 (5 bases). Per the germline V gene, CDR1 is MDHEN and CDR2 is SYDVKM. The CDR3 consists of 13 residues. V lost 5 bases and J lost 4, with 12 bases in between. In nucleotides, the CDR3 is TGTGCCAGCAGTCCCCCGGGGAGATACGAGCAGTACTTC. Its protein product is CASSPPGRYEQYF.

This chain links TRBV28 with TRBJ2-5, with a tentative D call TRBD2 (5 bases). The CDR3 covers 15 residues. From germline, CDR1 is MDHEN and CDR2 SYDVKM. Trimming took 8 bases from V and 2 from J, leaving 18 bases between them. The CDR3 DNA reads as TGTGCCAGCGTCTCCTTGGGGAGATCACAAGAGACCCAGTACTTC. Translation gives CASVSLGRSQETQYF.

The V call is TRBV3-1 (or the pseudogene TRBV3-2), the J call TRBJ2-1; D perhaps matches TRBD2 (6 bases). This CDR3 has 18 amino acids. Germline CDR1 reads LGHDT; CDR2 reads YNNKEL (reference sequence). Trimming removed 4 bases at V and 2 bases at J, with 21 bases between. The CDR3 DNA sequence: TGTGCCAGCAGCCTCACGACCGCGGGGCCCCTTGCCTACAATGAGCAGTTCTTC. Its translation is CASSLTTAGPLAYNEQFF.

This chain links TRBV6-5 with TRBJ2-1, with D unresolved. V lost 2 bases to trimming and J lost 2 bases, with 10 bases between them. Germline-derived CDR1 and CDR2 are MNHEY and SVGAGI. The CDR3 has 15 amino acids. The CDR3 loop reads CASSYRRSPYNEQFF. As DNA, the CDR3 is TGTGCCAGCAGTTACCGGCGGTCCCCCTACAATGAGCAGTTCTTC.

This chain links TRBV21-1 with TRBJ1-2; whether TRBD1, the table's D call, matches the DNA was not checked. TRBV21-1 is assigned pseudogene status. This CDR3 contains 15 residues. Here the CDR3 DNA reads TGTGCCAGCAGCAAAGGGGCCAGGGGGAACTATGGCTACACCTTC. Its translation: CASSKGARGNYGYTF.

Here the CDR3 reads CASRLGDTEAFF. The CDR3 coding sequence is TGCGCCAGCAGGTTAGGGGACACTGAAGCTTTCTTT. This chain connects TRBV10-2 to TRBJ1-1; D might be TRBD1 (5 bases). Germline CDR1 and CDR2: WSHSY and SAAADI. V lost 6 bases and J 3 bases, leaving 8 bases between the germline ends. CDR3 length: 12 amino acids.

The rearrangement links TRBV5-1 to TRBJ1-2, with TRBD1 matching over 10 bases. The CDR3 contains 17 residues. Germline values: CDR1 SGHRS, CDR2 YFSETQ. J lost 5 bases, V lost 9 bases, and 19 bases had no gene match. CDR3 region: CATNPGQGDPGRYGYTF. The CDR3 coding sequence is TGCGCCACCAACCCAGGACAGGGGGATCCGGGCCGTTATGGCTACACCTTC.

This chain joins TRBV7-2 and TRBJ2-5, with D perhaps TRBD2 (7 bases). Germline CDR1 reads SGHTA; CDR2 reads FQGNSA. CDR3 length: 13 amino acids. V was trimmed by 3 bases and J by 5 bases, leaving 10 bases between them. The CDR3 sequence: CASSLGGGETQYF. Written as DNA, the CDR3 is TGTGCCAGCAGCTTGGGAGGGGGGGAGACCCAGTACTTC.

The chain combines TRBV4-1 with TRBJ2-3; D uncertain. The CDR3 consists of 17 residues. The germline V gene has CDR1 MGHRA and CDR2 YSYEKL. V gave up 0 bases and J gave up 2 bases, with 15 bases separating them. This CDR3 reads CASSQDKGQAITDTQYF. The CDR3 region has the DNA TGCGCCAGCAGCCAAGATAAAGGCCAGGCCATCACAGATACGCAGTATTTT.

Only one count was recorded for this clone. In DNA, the CDR3 is TGTGCCAGCAGCCCAGGGGCCCCAAACACAGATACGCAGTATTTT. Protein sequence: CASSPGAPNTDTQYF. The V call is TRBV6-2 or TRBV6-3, the J call TRBJ2-3, with TRBD1 as a possible D gene (6 bases). Trimming took 6 bases from V and 2 from J, leaving 15 bases between them. In germline, CDR1 is MNHEY, CDR2 SVGEGT. This CDR3 contains 15 residues.

CDR3 coding DNA: TGTGCCAGCAGTTTACAGGGGGTCTTTGCTGAAGCTTTCTTT. Its protein product is CASSLQGVFAEAFF. V and J are TRBV6-5 and TRBJ1-1, with 8 positions matching TRBD1. CDR3 length equals 14 residues. Germline V lookup: CDR1 MNHEY, CDR2 SVGAGI. The V and J ends lost 4 bases and 6 bases, in that order; junction bases with no gene match: 7.

The chain recombines TRBV11-2 with TRBJ1-2; a possible D gene is TRBD1 (5 bases). The CDR3 is made up of 15 amino acids. The germline CDR1 and CDR2 sequences are SGHAT and FQNNGV. Trimming shortened V by 5 bases and J by 8 bases, and 21 bases separated the two germline ends. The CDR3 bases are TGTGCCAGCAGCCTTAACGTGGCACCGCAGGGAGGCTACACCTTC. This sequence encodes CASSLNVAPQGGYTF.

The chain recombines TRBV19 with TRBJ1-4; D is perhaps TRBD1 (5 bases). Trimming pared 7 bases from V and 8 bases from J, leaving 17 bases between. The CDR3 loop spans 14 amino acids. In germline, CDR1 is LNHDA, CDR2 SQIVND (reference sequence). CDR3 in amino acids: CASTRVGVGEKLFF. CDR3 nucleotide sequence: TGTGCCAGTACCCGAGTAGGGGTCGGGGAAAAACTGTTTTTT. Full variable domain (outside the CDR3, taken from reference TRBV19 and TRBJ1-4): DGGITQSPKYLFRKEGQNVTLSCEQNLNHDAMYWYRQDPGQGLRLIYYSQIVNDFQKGDIAEGYSVSREKKESFPLTVTSAQKNPTAFYLCASTRVGVGEKLFFGSGTQLSVL.

This clone was detected only once. V gene TRBV18 combines with J gene TRBJ2-7; D uncertain. Trimming pared 4 bases from V and 3 bases from J, leaving 16 bases between. Germline V gives CDR1 KGHSH, CDR2 LQKENI. The length of the CDR3 is 15 residues. The CDR3 here is CASSRPLPGGYEQYF. The CDR3 DNA reads as TGTGCCAGCTCACGGCCCCTACCCGGCGGCTACGAGCAGTACTTC.

This clone was counted once. The rearrangement joins TRBV14 to TRBJ1-5, with D perhaps TRBD1 (5 bases). Trimming pared 4 bases from V and 4 bases from J, leaving 8 bases between. The germline CDR1 and CDR2 sequences are SGHDN and FVKESK. The CDR3 has 13 amino acids. This CDR3 is CASSPDSNQPQHF. CDR3 coding DNA: TGTGCCAGCAGCCCCGACAGTAATCAGCCCCAGCATTTT.

The rearrangement links TRBV5-1 to TRBJ1-2, with D possibly being TRBD1 (6 bases). There are 14 residues in the CDR3. The germline V gene encodes CDR1 SGHRS and CDR2 YFSETQ. V was cut by 2 bases and J by 7 bases, with 15 bases left in between. The CDR3 spells CASSLEQGRGGYTF. For the CDR3, the DNA is TGCGCCAGCAGCTTAGAACAGGGTAGAGGTGGCTACACCTTC.